The 26 T cell receptor beta chains reported below all come from one sample, sequenced in a study of blood T cell repertoires in COVID-19. Data came from immunoSEQ multiplex PCR; TCRdb stores just in-frame clones and leaves some out. The sample has about 53,000 clones; approximately 90% are singletons. The material sequenced was peripheral blood. The source of these receptors is a man aged 50 or older with acute or convalescent COVID-19.

CDR3 region: CASSYRLAGVDEQFF. The CDR3 nucleotides read TGTGCCAGCAGTTACCGGCTAGCGGGAGTCGATGAGCAGTTCTTC. The gene calls are TRBV6-5 and TRBJ2-1; TRBD2 aligns across 10 bases. J lost 8 bases, V lost 2 bases, and 6 bases had no gene match. This CDR3 has 15 residues. From germline, CDR1 is MNHEY and CDR2 SVGAGI.

CDR3 in DNA: TGTGCCAGCAGCTTGGCCTTTCTAGCGGGATACCACAATGAGCAGTTCTTC. Translated: CASSLAFLAGYHNEQFF. The rearrangement links TRBV5-5 to TRBJ2-1; 9 bases fit TRBD2. The V and J ends lost 0 bases and 5 bases, in that order; junction bases with no gene match: 9. CDR3 size: 17 residues. Germline CDR1 reads SGHKS; CDR2 reads YYEKEE (reference sequence). The entire variable domain, with the rest obtained from reference TRBV5-5 and TRBJ2-1, is as follows: DAGVTQSPTHLIKTRGQQVTLRCSPISGHKSVSWYQQVLGQGPQFIFQYYEKEERGRGNFPDRFSARQFPNYSSELNVNALLLGDSALYLCASSLAFLAGYHNEQFFGPGTRLTVL.

The rearrangement links TRBV4-1 to TRBJ2-3, with D possibly matching TRBD1 (5 bases). The CDR3 has 16 amino acids. V was pared by 2 bases and J by 3 bases, with 15 bases between. Germline-derived CDR1 and CDR2 are MGHRA and YSYEKL. The chain's CDR3 is CASSQFSGKLTDTQYF. For the CDR3, the DNA is TGCGCCAGCAGCCAATTCTCAGGGAAACTGACAGATACGCAGTATTTT.

This chain connects TRBV7-8 to TRBJ1-2; D unclear. This CDR3 is built from 14 residues. The V end was cut by 1 base, the J end by 2 bases, with 8 bases between. Germline V CDR1 and CDR2: SGHVS, FQNEAQ. The CDR3 nucleotides read TGTGCCAGCAGCTTAGGCAGGCCAAACTATGGCTACACCTTC. Translation: CASSLGRPNYGYTF. The complete variable domain, with remaining parts taken from reference TRBV7-8 and TRBJ1-2, reads GAGVSQSPRYKVAKRGQDVALRCDPISGHVSLFWYQQALGQGPEFLTYFQNEAQLDKSGLPSDRFFAERPEGSVSTLKIQRTQQEDSAVYLCASSLGRPNYGYTFGSGTRLTVV.

A single count supports this clone. The chain employs TRBV10-3 and TRBJ1-1; 7 nucleotides align to TRBD1. The length of the CDR3 is 17 residues. V lost 0 bases to trimming and J lost 4 bases; unmatched junction nucleotides: 11. Germline V gene lookup returns CDR1 ENHRY and CDR2 SYGVKD. The CDR3 here is CAISESGGGGIGTEAFF. The CDR3 coding sequence is TGTGCCATCAGTGAGTCTGGAGGGGGCGGTATAGGCACTGAAGCTTTCTTT.

V usage is TRBV11-2 and J usage is TRBJ1-4; a weak D match, TRBD1 (6 bases). CDR3 length: 16 amino acids. Germline assignment: CDR1 SGHAT and CDR2 FQNNGV. V was clipped by 4 bases and J by 4 bases, with 16 bases between them. The CDR3 spells CASSSEGLGGNEKLFF. The CDR3 coding sequence is TGTGCCAGCAGCTCCGAAGGCCTAGGGGGTAATGAAAAACTGTTTTTT.

The chain couples TRBV13 to TRBJ2-7; TRBD1 matches at 8 bases. This CDR3 region has 14 residues. Germline V gene lookup returns CDR1 PRHDT and CDR2 FYEKMQ (reference sequence). V trimming: 7 bases; J trimming: 5 bases; junction bases outside the gene matches: 10. The CDR3 loop reads CASTLRGQVDEQYF. The CDR3 DNA reads TGTGCCAGCACCCTAAGGGGACAGGTTGACGAGCAGTACTTC.

The rearrangement uses TRBV27 and TRBJ1-6, with TRBD1 matching over 8 bases. Trimming at V came to 3 bases and at J to 0 bases, leaving 7 bases not matched to a gene. The CDR3 spans 18 residues. CDR1 MNHEY and CDR2 SMNVEV come from the germline V gene (reference sequence). CDR3 amino acids: CASSLTTGGSSYNSPLHF. CDR3 nucleotides: TGTGCCAGCAGTTTGACCACAGGGGGAAGCTCCTATAATTCACCCCTCCACTTT.

This rearrangement joins TRBV7-2 to TRBJ1-5; D remains unclear. Germline CDR1 and CDR2: SGHTA and FQGNSA. Trimming pared 3 bases from V and 4 bases from J, leaving 13 bases between. This CDR3 is built from 15 residues. The CDR3 bases are TGTGCCAGCAGCTTTCGGGTCGGGGAGAATCAGCCCCAGCATTTT. Translation: CASSFRVGENQPQHF.

The chain uses TRBV12-3 or TRBV12-4 and TRBJ2-1; D is possibly TRBD1 (5 bases). The ends were cut back, 6 bases at V and 6 bases at J, with 12 bases in the middle. The CDR3 has 13 amino acids. This chain's CDR3 is CASSADGANEQFF. The DNA of the CDR3 is TGTGCCAGCAGCGCCGATGGGGCCAATGAGCAGTTCTTC.

This clone appeared a few times. V gene TRBV18 combines with J gene TRBJ1-1, with unresolved D. The V gene lost 6 bases and the J gene lost 3 bases, with 14 bases spanning the gap. The germline CDR1 and CDR2 sequences are KGHSH and LQKENI. CDR3 length: 14 residues. The CDR3: CASSPRVHDTEAFF. DNA for the CDR3: TGTGCCAGCTCTCCTCGGGTACACGACACTGAAGCTTTCTTT. The complete variable domain, with remaining parts taken from reference TRBV18 and TRBJ1-1, reads NAGVMQNPRHLVRRRGQEARLRCSPMKGHSHVYWYRQLPEEGLKFMVYLQKENIIDESGMPKERFSAEFPKEGPSILRIQQVVRGDSAAYFCASSPRVHDTEAFFGQGTRLTVV.

The chain joins TRBV19 to TRBJ2-7; D perhaps matches TRBD2 (7 bases). The CDR3 is made up of 15 amino acids. The ends were cut back, 8 bases at V and 0 bases at J, with 17 bases in the middle. The germline CDR1 and CDR2 sequences are LNHDA and SQIVND (reference sequence). The CDR3 here is CASAPEGGLSYEQYF. The CDR3 region has the DNA TGTGCCAGTGCCCCTGAGGGGGGGCTCTCCTACGAGCAGTACTTC.

The CDR3 region is CASSLKGGDEQFF. Written as DNA, the CDR3 is TGTGCCAGCAGTTTGAAGGGGGGGGATGAGCAGTTCTTC. V gene TRBV12-3 or TRBV12-4 combines with J gene TRBJ2-1, with D perhaps matching TRBD2 (7 bases). Trimming took off 3 bases at V and 8 bases at J, with 11 bases between the two ends. This CDR3 has 13 residues.

The V gene is TRBV20-1, the J gene TRBJ2-7, with TRBD2 matching over 8 bases. Germline CDR1 reads DFQATT; CDR2 reads SNEGSKA (reference sequence). This CDR3 is built from 17 residues. After removal of 3 bases from V and 2 bases from J, the junction contained 15 bases not matched to a gene. The CDR3 coding sequence is TGCAGTGCTAGTAATCCTAGCGGGCCATACCCCGCCTACGAGCAGTACTTC. Protein product: CSASNPSGPYPAYEQYF.

This clone was observed a single time. The chain employs TRBV19 and TRBJ1-5, with D maybe TRBD1 (5 bases). This CDR3 is 13 amino acids long. Germline lookup yields CDR1 LNHDA and CDR2 SQIVND (reference sequence). Trimming removed 5 bases at V and 5 bases at J, with 10 bases between. Here the CDR3 DNA reads TGTGCCAGTAGTTGGGGACTAGATCAGCCCCAGCATTTT. Translated: CASSWGLDQPQHF.

The chain has TRBV4-1 and TRBJ2-4; tentatively, D is TRBD1 (5 bases). The V gene's germline CDR1 is MGHRA and CDR2 YSYEKL. This CDR3 contains 14 residues. V gave up 1 base and J gave up 6 bases, with 10 bases separating them. The CDR3 here is CASSQASGANIQYF. CDR3 sequence (DNA): TGCGCCAGCAGCCAAGCGAGTGGGGCAAACATTCAGTACTTC.

The chain carries TRBV5-4 and TRBJ2-3, with TRBD1 matching 11 bases. The CDR3 totals 16 residues. CDR1 is SGHNT, CDR2 YYREEE, per germline (reference sequence). J was trimmed by 3 bases and V by 4 bases; bases with no gene match: 7. In DNA, the CDR3 is TGTGCCAGCAGCAGAAGGACAGGGGGCGCAACAGATACGCAGTATTTT. It codes for CASSRRTGGATDTQYF.

The chain has TRBV7-2 and TRBJ2-4; 11 bases line up with TRBD2. The V and J ends lost 3 bases and 0 bases, in that order; junction bases with no gene match: 10. The CDR3 contains 19 residues. Per germline, CDR1 SGHTA and CDR2 FQGNSA. CDR3 nucleotide sequence: TGTGCCAGCAGCTTCATCCCGGGACTAGCGGATTTAGCCAAAAACATTCAGTACTTC. This encodes CASSFIPGLADLAKNIQYF.

This clone was found once. This rearrangement joins TRBV5-1 to TRBJ2-3, with D possibly matching TRBD2 (6 bases). There are 14 residues in the CDR3. From germline, CDR1 is SGHRS and CDR2 YFSETQ. V lost 5 bases and J lost 2, with 12 bases in between. The CDR3 spells CASSSGLITDTQYF. The CDR3 DNA sequence: TGCGCCAGCAGTTCGGGACTTATCACAGATACGCAGTATTTT. Based on the CDR3 plus reference TRBV5-1 and TRBJ2-3, the full variable domain is KAGVTQTPRYLIKTRGQQVTLSCSPISGHRSVSWYQQTPGQGLQFLFEYFSETQRNKGNFPGRFSGRQFSNSRSEMNVSTLELGDSALYLCASSSGLITDTQYFGPGTRLTVL.

The gene calls are TRBV6-2 or TRBV6-3 and TRBJ2-3, with TRBD2 matching 12 bases. V dropped 2 bases and J dropped 3; count of bases not matched to a gene: 6. The CDR3 length is 17 residues. The germline CDR1 and CDR2 sequences are MNHEY and SVGEGT. The CDR3 coding sequence is TGTGCCAGCAGTTACCCGACTAGCGGGGGTACGACAGATACGCAGTATTTT. Its protein is CASSYPTSGGTTDTQYF.

V usage is TRBV5-1 and J usage is TRBJ2-5, with a weak D call TRBD1 (7 bases). Germline-derived CDR1 and CDR2 are SGHRS and YFSETQ. The V end lost 1 base, the J end lost 6 bases, and 16 bases lay between the germline ends. The CDR3 loop spans 15 amino acids. CDR3 coding DNA: TGCGCCAGCAGCTTGATGTCAGGGGGGATACAGACCCAGTACTTC. This sequence encodes CASSLMSGGIQTQYF.

The rearrangement uses TRBV28 and TRBJ2-7; D possibly corresponds to TRBD2 (5 bases). V was pared by 3 bases and J by 0 bases, with 15 bases between. The V gene's germline CDR1 is MDHEN and CDR2 SYDVKM. The CDR3 runs to 16 residues. The CDR3 loop is CASSFAFGRDSYEQYF. Written as DNA, the CDR3 is TGTGCCAGCAGTTTTGCTTTCGGACGGGACTCCTACGAGCAGTACTTC. The entire variable domain, with the rest obtained from reference TRBV28 and TRBJ2-7, is as follows: DVKVTQSSRYLVKRTGEKVFLECVQDMDHENMFWYRQDPGLGLRLIYFSYDVKMKEKGDIPEGYSVSREKKERFSLILESASTNQTSMYLCASSFAFGRDSYEQYFGPGTRLTVT.

The genes are TRBV6-5 and TRBJ2-7; the D is unclear. V lost 4 bases and J 3 bases, leaving 7 bases between the germline ends. Germline V gene lookup returns CDR1 MNHEY and CDR2 SVGAGI. The CDR3 consists of 12 residues. The DNA of the CDR3 is TGTGCCAGCAGTTTCCGCGGCTACGAGCAGTACTTC. As protein: CASSFRGYEQYF.

Here the CDR3 reads CASSYSRGASGNTIYF. The CDR3 DNA is TGTGCCAGCAGTTACTCGCGGGGGGCGAGTGGAAACACCATATATTTT. The chain couples TRBV6-5 to TRBJ1-3; D may be TRBD1 (6 bases). The length of the CDR3 is 16 residues. The germline V gene encodes CDR1 MNHEY and CDR2 SVGAGI. Trimming took 0 bases from V and 3 from J, leaving 12 bases between them.

The rearrangement uses TRBV28 and TRBJ1-5; D is undetermined. This CDR3 has 13 amino acids. Trimming pared 6 bases from V and 6 bases from J, leaving 12 bases between. Per germline, CDR1 MDHEN and CDR2 SYDVKM. The CDR3 region is CASRTPAGQPQHF. The DNA for the CDR3 is TGTGCCAGCAGAACACCTGCGGGTCAGCCCCAGCATTTT.

The chain has TRBV6-1 and TRBJ1-5, with D hard to call. Germline values: CDR1 MNHNS, CDR2 SASEGT. This CDR3 is built from 14 residues. V was shortened by 3 bases and J by 5 bases, with 11 bases between the two germline ends. In DNA, the CDR3 is TGTGCCAGCAGTGAGTACACGCGGCATCAGCCCCAGCATTTT. Protein: CASSEYTRHQPQHF.